The TCR beta chain under discussion was sequenced for a study of blood T cell repertoires in COVID-19. Looking at the study overall: The origin of the acute and convalescent COVID-19 samples was the United States, Italy and Spain. The analysed material was cDNA or gDNA that came from T cells, B-cell-depleted T cells, or PBMCs.

Original analysis: Counts of nucleated cells, estimated from reference gene primer amplification, were obtained. Method: immunoSEQ multiplex PCR; TCRdb's copy keeps in-frame clones and lacks some. That table is the source of V, J and clone size, and D and trimming were worked out from the DNA. The sample contains about 23,000 clones, roughly 89% of which appear only once. The V end was cut by 5 bases, the J end by 5 bases, with 12 bases between. CDR3 length: 14 residues. Per the germline V gene, CDR1 is SGHTA and CDR2 is FQGTGA. The material sequenced was peripheral blood. The sequence came from an elderly woman with active COVID-19. The rearrangement uses TRBV7-3 and TRBJ2-2; D remains unclear. DNA for the CDR3: TGTGCCAGCAGCCCGTCGACTTCTACCGGGGAGCTGTTTTTT. Translating gives CASSPSTSTGELFF.